This T cell receptor (beta chain) was recovered during a study of cytomegalovirus exposure and HLA in healthy donors. Only in-frame clones appear in the TCRdb table, and some are missing; sequencing was by immunoSEQ multiplex PCR. The data hold around 150,000 clones, with less than 95% observed a single time. Germline CDR1 and CDR2: MNHEY and SVGAGI. This CDR3 is built from 16 residues. With V trimmed by 4 bases and J by 2 bases, 7 bases remained unmatched. The receptor was isolated from a woman aged 18 to 35 in good health and CMV-seropositive. Sequencing was done on a sample of PBMCs. V usage is TRBV6-5 and J usage is TRBJ1-4, with 7 bases aligning to TRBD1. The DNA of the CDR3 is TGTGCCAGCAGTTCGACAGGGACGGGGACTAATGAAAAACTGTTTTTT. Amino acid sequence: CASSSTGTGTNEKLFF.